This T cell receptor (beta chain) was profiled in a study of blood T cell repertoires in COVID-19. As for the study in general: There were acute and convalescent COVID-19 samples, and they came from the United States, Italy and Spain. PBMCs, B-cell-depleted T cells, or T cells were the source of the cDNA or gDNA that made up the material.

Original handling: Estimation of nucleated cell counts was performed using reference gene primer amplification. Generated by immunoSEQ multiplex PCR, the TCRdb table keeps only in-frame clones and is missing some. D and trimming were read from the DNA, whereas the V and J calls and clone size are those reported in that table. Of roughly 350,000 clones listed, 70% to 90% are singletons. Sequencing input: peripheral blood. This TCR derives from a woman between 50 and 59 years old with active or convalescent COVID-19.

The CDR3 protein is CAGRLAGETQYF. In DNA, the CDR3 is TGTGCCGGACGACTAGCTGGAGAGACCCAGTACTTC. This rearrangement joins TRBV30 to TRBJ2-5, with 7 bases lining up with TRBD2. There are 12 residues in the CDR3. Germline V gene lookup returns CDR1 GTSNPN and CDR2 SVGIG (reference sequence). Trimming took 8 bases from V and 4 from J; bases not matched to a gene: 7.